Given below is one T cell receptor beta chain in context. The antigen it binds to is not known. One base away there is no much larger clone; base qualities are not given. Interpreted using the paper, the time point label stands for: week 35, safety follow-up. Each vaccine dose, consisting of 300 ug of a 20-mer mutant IDH1 peptide in Montanide, was administered subcutaneously with topical imiquimod. Patients were given eight vaccinations, in weeks 1, 3, 5, 7, 11, 15, 19 and 23, which matched visits V03 through V10. Newly diagnosed WHO grade 3 or 4 IDH1-mutant astrocytomas showing loss of nuclear ATRX were present in the donors. The samples were drawn from NOA16, a multicentre, single-arm, open-label phase I trial in Germany that tested a mutant IDH1 peptide vaccine in humans for the first time. Genomic DNA for TCRB sequencing was extracted from EDTA blood using the DNeasy Blood and Tissue Kit. For CDR1 and CDR2, the germline V gene lists SGHDN and FVKESK. After removal of 4 bases from V and 6 bases from J, the junction retains 2 bases not matched to a gene. Reading from cysteine to phenylalanine, the CDR3 counts 14 amino acids. Only the CDR3 part of the read is kept: 42 bases, read in frame from the first base.

This entry belongs to a study of a mutant IDH1 vaccine in newly diagnosed glioma (dated by TCRdb to the early 2020s). Context from the whole study: Vaccination was initiated 4-6 weeks after radiotherapy alone, or concurrently with temozolomide cycles in the chemotherapy-containing groups. For exploratory analyses, longitudinal TCRB deep sequencing was carried out in 25 to 30 treated patients wherever samples were available. Prior to enrollment, patients had been given standard therapy consisting of radiotherapy alone, temozolomide alone, or radiochemotherapy with temozolomide, with the combination given to most patients. The week-35 safety follow-up took place at visit V12, and the week-47 end of study took place at visit V13. The approximately 30 treated patients were around 62% male and roughly 40% female, with a mean age of around 40 years. Six visits were used for peripheral blood collection: V03 (baseline), V05, V07, V10, V12 and V13.

The library relied on the immunoSEQ multiplex PCR assay. Rearranged TCR beta chain sequences were amplified using the hsTCRB Kit according to the manufacturer's protocol. Sequencing of TCRB libraries was carried out on an Illumina MiSeq. The original methods were these. The proprietary platform of the kit vendor was used for demultiplexing, trimming and gene mapping. TCRdb stores this immuneACCESS table with in-frame sequences only. Part of the clones is absent; in the studies checked, under half of the shortfall reflects unresolved V genes, and no reason is known for the rest. V, J and clone size were drawn from that table, and D and trimming were deduced from the DNA. The sample table holds some 57,000 clones, of which around 80% were seen once. The top ten hold 4.1% of the sample. The paper as a whole reports these results and caveats: Selection of PBMC samples for TCRB deep sequencing was based on availability. The authors stated that sample limitations prevented analyses of patient blood samples from being reproduced. Vaccine-induced immune responses across multiple MHC alleles were detected in 90% to 95% of patients. No apparent relationship was observed between pseudoprogression and alterations in the top peripheral T cell clonotypes detected by TCRB sequencing.

The sequence joins TRBV14 to TRBJ2-1, with 11 junctional bases fitting TRBD2. The sample in question was PBMCs, obtained from a glioma patient whose treatment included an IDH1 peptide vaccine. This clonotype originated in a woman between 18 and 30 years old with glioma. The nucleotide sequence reads TGTGCCAGCAGCCGGGGACTAGCGGTCAATGAGCAGTTCTTC. Translated, this is CASSRGLAVNEQFF. The full variable domain, with segments outside the CDR3 supplied by the reference TRBV14 and TRBJ2-1 proteins, appears as EAGVTQFPSHSVIEKGQTVTLRCDPISGHDNLYWYRRVMGKEIKFLLHFVKESKQDESGMPNNRFLAERTGGTYSTLKVQPAELEDSGVYFCASSRGLAVNEQFFGPGTRLTVL.